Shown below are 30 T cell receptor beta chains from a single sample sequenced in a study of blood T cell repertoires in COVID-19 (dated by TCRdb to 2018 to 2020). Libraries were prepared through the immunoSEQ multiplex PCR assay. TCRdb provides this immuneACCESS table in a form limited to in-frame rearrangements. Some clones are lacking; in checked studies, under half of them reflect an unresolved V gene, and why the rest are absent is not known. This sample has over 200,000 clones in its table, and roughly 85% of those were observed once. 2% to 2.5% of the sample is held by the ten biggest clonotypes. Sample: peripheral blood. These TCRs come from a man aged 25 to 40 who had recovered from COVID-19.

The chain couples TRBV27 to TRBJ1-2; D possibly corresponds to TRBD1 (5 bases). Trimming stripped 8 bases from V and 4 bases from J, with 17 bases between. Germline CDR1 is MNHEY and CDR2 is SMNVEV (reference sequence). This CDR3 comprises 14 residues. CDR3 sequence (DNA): TGTGCCAGCGGCAACTGGGGGGGAGTCTATGGCTACACCTTC. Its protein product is CASGNWGGVYGYTF.

The CDR3 DNA sequence: TGTGCCAGTAGACCGGGACTAGCGGGGGGTCGAAAGCAGTTCTTC. Its translation: CASRPGLAGGRKQFF. The gene calls are TRBV19 and TRBJ2-1; 15 bases map to TRBD2. Germline V gene lookup returns CDR1 LNHDA and CDR2 SQIVND (reference sequence). The V segment lost 6 bases and the J segment 11 bases; nucleotides outside the gene matches: 8. There are 15 residues in the CDR3. The full variable domain, in which reference TRBV19 and TRBJ2-1 provide the parts outside the CDR3, is DGGITQSPKYLFRKEGQNVTLSCEQNLNHDAMYWYRQDPGQGLRLIYYSQIVNDFQKGDIAEGYSVSREKKESFPLTVTSAQKNPTAFYLCASRPGLAGGRKQFFGPGTRLTVL.

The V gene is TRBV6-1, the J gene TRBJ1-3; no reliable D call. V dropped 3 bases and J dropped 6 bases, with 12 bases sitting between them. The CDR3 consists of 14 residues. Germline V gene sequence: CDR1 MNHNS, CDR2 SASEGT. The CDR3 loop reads CASSDTNQENTIYF. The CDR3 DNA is TGTGCCAGCAGTGATACTAATCAAGAAAACACCATATATTTT.

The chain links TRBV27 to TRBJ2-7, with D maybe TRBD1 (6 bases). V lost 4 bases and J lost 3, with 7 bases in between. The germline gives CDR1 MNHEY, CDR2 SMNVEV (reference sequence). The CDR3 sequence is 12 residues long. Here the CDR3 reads CASSSTGYEQYF. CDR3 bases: TGTGCCAGCAGTTCGACAGGCTACGAGCAGTACTTC.

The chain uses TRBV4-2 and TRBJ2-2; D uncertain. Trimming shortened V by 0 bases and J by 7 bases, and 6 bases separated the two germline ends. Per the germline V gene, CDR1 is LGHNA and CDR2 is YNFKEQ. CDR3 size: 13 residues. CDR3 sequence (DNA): TGTGCCAGCAGCCAAGATATCGGCGGGGAGCTGTTTTTT. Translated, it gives CASSQDIGGELFF.

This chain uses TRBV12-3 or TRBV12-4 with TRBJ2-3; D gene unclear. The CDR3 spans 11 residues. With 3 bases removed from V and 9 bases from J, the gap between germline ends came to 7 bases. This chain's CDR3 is CASSLGYTQYF. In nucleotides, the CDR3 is TGTGCCAGCAGTTTGGGCTACACGCAGTATTTT.

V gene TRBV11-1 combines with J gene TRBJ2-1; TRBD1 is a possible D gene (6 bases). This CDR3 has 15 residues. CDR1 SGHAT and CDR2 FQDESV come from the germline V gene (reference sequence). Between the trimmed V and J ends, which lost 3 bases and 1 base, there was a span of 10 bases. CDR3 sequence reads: CASSLTRGSYNEQFF. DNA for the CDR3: TGTGCCAGCAGCTTGACGAGGGGGTCCTACAATGAGCAGTTCTTC.

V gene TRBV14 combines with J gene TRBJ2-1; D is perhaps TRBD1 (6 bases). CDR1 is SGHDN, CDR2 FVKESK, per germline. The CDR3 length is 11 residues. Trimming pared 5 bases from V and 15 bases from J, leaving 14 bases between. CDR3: CASSAQGLRFF. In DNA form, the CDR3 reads TGTGCCAGCAGCGCACAGGGTTTGCGGTTCTTC.

The CDR3: CASSRDSNTEAFF. Written as DNA, the CDR3 is TGTGCCAGCAGCAGGGACTCGAACACTGAAGCTTTCTTT. The chain is built from TRBV7-9 and TRBJ1-1; tentative D call: TRBD1 (5 bases). The CDR3 sequence is 13 residues long. Trimming took off 5 bases at V and 1 base at J, with 8 bases between the two ends. Germline V gene lookup returns CDR1 SEHNR and CDR2 FQNEAQ (reference sequence).

The CDR3 nucleotides read TGCGCCAGCAGCATAACAGGGTACACTGAAGCTTTCTTT. Amino acid sequence: CASSITGYTEAFF. This sequence joins TRBV5-1 and TRBJ1-1, with D perhaps TRBD1 (6 bases). The CDR3 spans 13 residues. The ends were cut back, 4 bases at V and 3 bases at J, with 10 bases in the middle. Germline loops: CDR1 SGHRS, CDR2 YFSETQ.

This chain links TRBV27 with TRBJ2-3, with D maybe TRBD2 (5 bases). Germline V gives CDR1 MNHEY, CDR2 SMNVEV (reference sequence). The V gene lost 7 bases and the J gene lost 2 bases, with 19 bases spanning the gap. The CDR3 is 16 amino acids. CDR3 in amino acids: CASKGEGEGYTDTQYF. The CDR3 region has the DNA TGTGCCAGCAAGGGTGAGGGTGAAGGGTACACAGATACGCAGTATTTT.

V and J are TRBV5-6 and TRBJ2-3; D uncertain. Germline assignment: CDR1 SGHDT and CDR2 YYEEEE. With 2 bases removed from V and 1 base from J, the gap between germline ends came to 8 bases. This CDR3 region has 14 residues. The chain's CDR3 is CASSLPVGTDTQYF. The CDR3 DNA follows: TGTGCCAGCAGCTTACCAGTGGGCACAGATACGCAGTATTTT.

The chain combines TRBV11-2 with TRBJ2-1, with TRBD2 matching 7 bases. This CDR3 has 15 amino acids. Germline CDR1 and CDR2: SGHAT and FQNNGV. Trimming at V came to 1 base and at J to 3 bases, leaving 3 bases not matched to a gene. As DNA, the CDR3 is TGTGCCAGCAGCTTAGGGGCTAGCGGCTACAATGAGCAGTTCTTC. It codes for CASSLGASGYNEQFF.

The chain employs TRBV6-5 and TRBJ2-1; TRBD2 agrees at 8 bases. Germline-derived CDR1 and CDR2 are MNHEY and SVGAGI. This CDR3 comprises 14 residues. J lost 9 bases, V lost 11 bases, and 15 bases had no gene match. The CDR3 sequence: CAVSRPGLEFEQFF. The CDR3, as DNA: TGTGCCGTCTCTCGTCCGGGACTAGAGTTTGAGCAGTTCTTC.

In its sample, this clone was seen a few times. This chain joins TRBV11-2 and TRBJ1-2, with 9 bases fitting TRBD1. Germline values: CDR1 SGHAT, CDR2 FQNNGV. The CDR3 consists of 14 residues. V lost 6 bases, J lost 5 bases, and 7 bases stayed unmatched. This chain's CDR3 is CASSWTGEAYGYTF. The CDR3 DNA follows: TGTGCCAGCAGTTGGACAGGGGAAGCATATGGCTACACCTTC.

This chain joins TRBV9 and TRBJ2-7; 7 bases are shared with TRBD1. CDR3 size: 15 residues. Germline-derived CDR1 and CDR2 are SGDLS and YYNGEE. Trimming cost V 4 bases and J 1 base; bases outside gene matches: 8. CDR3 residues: CASSPDRVVSYEQYF. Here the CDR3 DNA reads TGTGCCAGCAGCCCCGACAGGGTGGTGTCCTACGAGCAGTACTTC.

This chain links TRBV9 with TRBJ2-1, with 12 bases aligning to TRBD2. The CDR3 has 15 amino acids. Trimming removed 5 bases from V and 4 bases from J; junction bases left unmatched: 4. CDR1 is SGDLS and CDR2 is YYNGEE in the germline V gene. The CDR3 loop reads CASSELAGGYNEQFF. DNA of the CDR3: TGTGCCAGCAGTGAACTAGCGGGGGGATACAATGAGCAGTTCTTC.

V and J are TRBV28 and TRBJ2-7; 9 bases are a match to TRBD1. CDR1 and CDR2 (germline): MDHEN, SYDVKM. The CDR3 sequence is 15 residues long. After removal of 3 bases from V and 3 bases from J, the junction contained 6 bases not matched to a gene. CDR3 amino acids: CASSFAGTGIYEQYF. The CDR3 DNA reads TGTGCCAGCAGTTTCGCCGGGACAGGGATCTACGAGCAGTACTTC. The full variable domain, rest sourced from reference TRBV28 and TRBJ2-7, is DVKVTQSSRYLVKRTGEKVFLECVQDMDHENMFWYRQDPGLGLRLIYFSYDVKMKEKGDIPEGYSVSREKKERFSLILESASTNQTSMYLCASSFAGTGIYEQYFGPGTRLTVT.

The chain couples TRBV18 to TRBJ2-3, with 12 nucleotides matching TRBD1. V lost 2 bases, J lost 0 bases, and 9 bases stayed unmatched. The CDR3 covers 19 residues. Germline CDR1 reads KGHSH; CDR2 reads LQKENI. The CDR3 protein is CASSPFGTGGASSTDTQYF. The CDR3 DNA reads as TGTGCCAGCTCACCATTTGGGACAGGGGGCGCCTCTAGCACAGATACGCAGTATTTT.

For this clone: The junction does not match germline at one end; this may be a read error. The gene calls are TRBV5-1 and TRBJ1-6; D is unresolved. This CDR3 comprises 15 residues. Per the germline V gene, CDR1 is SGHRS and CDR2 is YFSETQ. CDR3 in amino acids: CASSLVSNVHSALHF. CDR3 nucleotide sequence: TGCGCCAGCAGCTTGGTGTCCAACGTCCATTCAGCCCTCCACTTT.

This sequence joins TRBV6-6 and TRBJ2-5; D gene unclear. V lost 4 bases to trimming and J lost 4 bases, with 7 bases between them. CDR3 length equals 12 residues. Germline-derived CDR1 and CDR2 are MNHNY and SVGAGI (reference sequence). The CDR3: CASSSRLETQYF. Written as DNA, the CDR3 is TGTGCCAGCAGTTCACGGTTAGAGACCCAGTACTTC.

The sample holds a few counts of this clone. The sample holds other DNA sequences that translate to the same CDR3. The CDR3 DNA reads as TGTGCCAGCAGCCGGACAGGCCCTGGGACTGAAGCTTTCTTT. Translation: CASSRTGPGTEAFF. The gene calls are TRBV5-5 and TRBJ1-1, with 7 bases identical to TRBD1. From germline, CDR1 is SGHKS and CDR2 YYEKEE (reference sequence). J lost 5 bases, V lost 4 bases, and 8 bases had no gene match. The CDR3 length is 14 residues.

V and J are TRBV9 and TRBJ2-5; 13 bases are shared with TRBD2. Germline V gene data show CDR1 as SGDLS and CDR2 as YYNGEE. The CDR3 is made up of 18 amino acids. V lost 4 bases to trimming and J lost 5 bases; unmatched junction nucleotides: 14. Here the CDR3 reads CASSPRTSGGPRWETQYF. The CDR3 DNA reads TGTGCCAGCAGCCCTAGGACTAGCGGGGGCCCCCGGTGGGAGACCCAGTACTTC.

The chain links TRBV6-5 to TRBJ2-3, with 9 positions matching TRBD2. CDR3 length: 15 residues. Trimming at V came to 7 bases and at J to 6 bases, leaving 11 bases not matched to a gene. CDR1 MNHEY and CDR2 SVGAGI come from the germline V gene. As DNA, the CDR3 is TGTGCCAGCATTCAAGGGGGACTAGCCGTGGATACGCAGTATTTT. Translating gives CASIQGGLAVDTQYF.

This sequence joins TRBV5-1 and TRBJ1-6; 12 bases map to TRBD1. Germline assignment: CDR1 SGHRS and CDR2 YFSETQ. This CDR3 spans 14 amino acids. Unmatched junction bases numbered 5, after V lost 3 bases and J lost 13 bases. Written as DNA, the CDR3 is TGCGCCAGCAGCTCCGGGACAGGGGGCGTGCCCCTCCACTTT. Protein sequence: CASSSGTGGVPLHF.

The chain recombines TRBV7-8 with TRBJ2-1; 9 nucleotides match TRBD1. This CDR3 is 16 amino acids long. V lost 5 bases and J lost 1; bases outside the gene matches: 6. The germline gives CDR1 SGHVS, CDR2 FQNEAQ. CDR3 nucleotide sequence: TGTGCCAGCAGCACCCGGACAGGGGCGTCCTACAATGAGCAGTTCTTC. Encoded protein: CASSTRTGASYNEQFF.

CDR3 protein: CASSQDLASQTGDFPLNTEAFF. The CDR3 DNA reads as TGTGCCAGCAGCCAAGATCTGGCCTCCCAGACAGGGGATTTCCCTTTGAACACTGAAGCTTTCTTT. The gene calls are TRBV4-2 and TRBJ1-1; 8 bases agree with TRBD1. The CDR3 is 22 residues long. V gave up 0 bases and J gave up 0 bases; unmatched junction bases: 21. Germline CDR1 is LGHNA and CDR2 is YNFKEQ.

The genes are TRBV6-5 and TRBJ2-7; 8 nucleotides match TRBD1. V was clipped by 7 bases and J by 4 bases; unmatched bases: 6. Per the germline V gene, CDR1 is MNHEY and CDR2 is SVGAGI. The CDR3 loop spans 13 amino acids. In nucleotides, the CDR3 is TGTGCCAGCACGCGGACAGGGTCATACGAGCAGTACTTC. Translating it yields CASTRTGSYEQYF.

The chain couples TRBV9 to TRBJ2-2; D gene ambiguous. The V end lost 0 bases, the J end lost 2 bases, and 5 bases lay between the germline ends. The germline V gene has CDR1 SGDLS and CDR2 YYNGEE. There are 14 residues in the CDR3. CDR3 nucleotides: TGTGCCAGCAGCGTAGATAGTAACACCGGGGAGCTGTTTTTT. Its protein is CASSVDSNTGELFF.

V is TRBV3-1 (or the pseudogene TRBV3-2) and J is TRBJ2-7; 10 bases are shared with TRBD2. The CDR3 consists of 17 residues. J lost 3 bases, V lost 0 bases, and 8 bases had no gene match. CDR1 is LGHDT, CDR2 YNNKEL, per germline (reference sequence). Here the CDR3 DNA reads TGTGCCAGCAGCCAAGATTCAGCTAGCGGGGGATACTACGAGCAGTACTTC. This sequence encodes CASSQDSASGGYYEQYF.